This TCR beta chain was captured in a study of blood T cell repertoires in COVID-19. Cohort assignment relied on participant-reported clinical history. Source study methods: Reference gene primer amplification yielded estimated nucleated cell counts. The method was immunoSEQ multiplex PCR; TCRdb's version includes in-frame clones alone and lacks a portion of them. For V, J and clone size, that table is used; D and trimming come from the DNA. The sample holds over 350,000 clones, 87% seen once. From germline, CDR1 is SGHRS and CDR2 YFSETQ. CDR3 length: 15 residues. V dropped 1 base and J dropped 2 bases, with 11 bases sitting between them.

The sequence was collected from a woman aged 45-65 years who had recovered from COVID-19. J is TRBJ2-3 and V is TRBV5-1; no clear D. The specimen was PBMCs or T cells enriched from blood (not recorded which). The CDR3 region has the DNA TGCGCCAGCAGCTTGCGCGACACCAACACAGATACGCAGTATTTT. This translates into CASSLRDTNTDTQYF.